This T cell receptor (beta chain) was recorded in a study of blood T cells in healthy people across ages. This CDR3 has 11 amino acids. CDR1 SQVTM and CDR2 ANQGSEA come from the germline V gene. V lost 5 bases to trimming and J lost 1 base, with 6 bases between them. With a J-beta primer mix and a sample-barcoded 5' primer, a second PCR ran about 7 to 11 cycles. Each cDNA was tagged by a template-switch adaptor containing 12 random nucleotides. TCRdb re-called the 5' RACE reads through MiXCR, storing one row per CDR3 protein. Among roughly 800,000 distinct CDR3 sequences, roughly 25% were seen once, and the ten largest hold approximately 3.7%. Separately, the same data were catalogued under a study of T cells of mothers and their children. That source notes: Material was donated by three healthy Caucasian mothers and their six children.

The sample was blood. This TCR derives from a boy aged 5-17 years in good health. This chain links TRBV29-1 with TRBJ2-7; D remains ambiguous. DNA for the CDR3: TGCAGCGTTCTCGATTCCTACGAGCAGTACTTC. It translates to CSVLDSYEQYF.